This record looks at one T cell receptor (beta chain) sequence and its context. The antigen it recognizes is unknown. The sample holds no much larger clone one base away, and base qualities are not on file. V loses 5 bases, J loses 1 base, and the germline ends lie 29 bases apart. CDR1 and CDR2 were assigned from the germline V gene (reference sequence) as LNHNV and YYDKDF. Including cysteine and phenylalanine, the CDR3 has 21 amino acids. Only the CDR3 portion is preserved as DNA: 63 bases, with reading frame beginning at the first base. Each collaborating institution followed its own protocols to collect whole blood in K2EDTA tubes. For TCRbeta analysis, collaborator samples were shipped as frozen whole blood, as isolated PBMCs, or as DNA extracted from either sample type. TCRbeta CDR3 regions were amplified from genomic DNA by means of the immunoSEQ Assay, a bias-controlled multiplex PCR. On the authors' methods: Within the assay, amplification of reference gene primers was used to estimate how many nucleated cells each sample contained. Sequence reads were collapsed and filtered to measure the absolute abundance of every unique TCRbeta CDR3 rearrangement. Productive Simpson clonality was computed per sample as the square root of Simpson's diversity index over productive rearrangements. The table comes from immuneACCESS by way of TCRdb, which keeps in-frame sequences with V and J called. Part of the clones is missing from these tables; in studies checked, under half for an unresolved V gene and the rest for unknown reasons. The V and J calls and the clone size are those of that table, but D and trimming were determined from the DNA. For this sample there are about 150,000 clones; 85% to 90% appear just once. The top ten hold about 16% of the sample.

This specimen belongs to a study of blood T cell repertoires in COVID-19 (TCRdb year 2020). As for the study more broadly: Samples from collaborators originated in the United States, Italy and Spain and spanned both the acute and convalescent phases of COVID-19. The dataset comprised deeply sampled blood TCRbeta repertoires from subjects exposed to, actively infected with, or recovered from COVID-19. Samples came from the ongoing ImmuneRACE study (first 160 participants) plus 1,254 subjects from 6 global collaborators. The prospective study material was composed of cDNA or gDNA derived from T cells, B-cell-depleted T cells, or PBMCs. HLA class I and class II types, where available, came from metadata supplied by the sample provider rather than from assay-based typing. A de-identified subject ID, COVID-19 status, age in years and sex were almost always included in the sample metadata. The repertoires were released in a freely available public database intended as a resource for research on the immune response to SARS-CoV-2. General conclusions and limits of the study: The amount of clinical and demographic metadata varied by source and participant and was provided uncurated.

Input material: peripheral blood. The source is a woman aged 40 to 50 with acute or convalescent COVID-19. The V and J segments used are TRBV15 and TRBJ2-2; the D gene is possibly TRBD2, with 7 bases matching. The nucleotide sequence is TGTGCCACCAGCCGGAGGGGGGGAGCGGGTTTTTTCCCTAGGAACACCGGGGAGCTGTTTTTT. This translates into CATSRRGGAGFFPRNTGELFF.